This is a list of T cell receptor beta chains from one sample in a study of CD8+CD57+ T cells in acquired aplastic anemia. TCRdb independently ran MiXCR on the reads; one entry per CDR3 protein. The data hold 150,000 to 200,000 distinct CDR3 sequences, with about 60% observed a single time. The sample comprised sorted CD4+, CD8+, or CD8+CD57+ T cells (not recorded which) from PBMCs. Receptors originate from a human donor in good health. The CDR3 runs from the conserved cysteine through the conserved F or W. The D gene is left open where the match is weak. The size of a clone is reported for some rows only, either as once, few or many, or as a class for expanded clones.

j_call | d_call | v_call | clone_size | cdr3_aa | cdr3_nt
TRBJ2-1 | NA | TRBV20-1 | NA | CSVKGVGDEQFF | TGCAGTGTTAAGGGGGTGGGGGATGAGCAGTTCTTC
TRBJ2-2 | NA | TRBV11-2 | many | CASSPIGGWNTGELFF | TGTGCCAGCAGCCCAATTGGGGGGTGGAACACCGGGGAGCTGTTTTTT
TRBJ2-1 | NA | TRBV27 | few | CPRVGAGNEQFF | TGTCCTCGGGTAGGGGCAGGGAATGAGCAGTTCTTC
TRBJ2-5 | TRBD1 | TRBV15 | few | CATSRDATGGWETQYF | TGTGCCACCAGCAGAGATGCGACAGGGGGTTGGGAGACCCAGTACTTC
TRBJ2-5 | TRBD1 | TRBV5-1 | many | CASSSPDRGQETQYF | TGCGCCAGCTCGAGCCCTGACAGGGGCCAAGAGACCCAGTACTTC
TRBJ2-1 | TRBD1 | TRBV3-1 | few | CASSPGRDRISYNEQFF | TGTGCCAGCAGCCCGGGCCGGGACAGGATATCCTACAATGAGCAGTTCTTC
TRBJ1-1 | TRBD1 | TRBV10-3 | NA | CAISEFDNRQGPQNTEAFF | TGTGCCATCAGTGAGTTCGATAACCGACAGGGGCCGCAGAACACTGAAGCTTTCTTT
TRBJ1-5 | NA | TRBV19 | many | CASSIGYGQPQHF | TGTGCCAGTAGTATTGGGTATGGTCAGCCCCAGCATTTT
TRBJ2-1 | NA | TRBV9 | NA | CASSVGLEGWDEQFF | TGTGCCAGCAGCGTTGGGCTAGAGGGTTGGGATGAGCAGTTCTTC
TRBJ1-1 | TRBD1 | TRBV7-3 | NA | CASNRTGGADEAFF | TGTGCCAGCAACAGGACAGGGGGCGCGGATGAAGCTTTCTTT
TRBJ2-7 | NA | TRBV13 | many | CASSLGSGYEQYF | TGTGCCAGCAGCTTAGGTTCCGGCTACGAGCAGTACTTC
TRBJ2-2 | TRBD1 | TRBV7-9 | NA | CASSLVGQINTGELFF | TGTGCCAGCAGCTTAGTGGGACAGATAAACACCGGGGAGCTGTTTTTT
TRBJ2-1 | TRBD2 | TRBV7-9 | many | CASSLDPSGGMGDEQFF | TGTGCCAGCAGCTTAGACCCGAGCGGGGGGATGGGGGATGAGCAGTTCTTC
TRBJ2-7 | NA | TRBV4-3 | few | CASSQDEGLIDSYEQYF | TGCGCCAGCAGCCAAGATGAAGGTCTGATTGACTCCTACGAGCAGTACTTC
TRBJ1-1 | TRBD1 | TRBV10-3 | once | CAISESTGGGTEAFF | TGTGCCATCAGTGAGTCAACAGGGGGCGGGACTGAAGCTTTCTTT
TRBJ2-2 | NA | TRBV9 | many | CASSVGGRGGTGELFF | TGTGCCAGCAGCGTAGGAGGTCGGGGAGGCACCGGGGAGCTGTTTTTT
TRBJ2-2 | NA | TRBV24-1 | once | CATSGTRGDSTGELFF | TGTGCCACCAGTGGAACCCGGGGCGACAGCACCGGGGAGCTGTTTTTT
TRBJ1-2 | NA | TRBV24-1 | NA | CATSGGRGLLECYTF | TGTGCCACCAGCGGGGGCAGGGGCCTTCTCGAATGCTACACCTTC
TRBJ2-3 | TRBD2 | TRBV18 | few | CASFHGLATDTQYF | TGTGCCAGCTTCCATGGACTAGCAACAGATACGCAGTATTTT
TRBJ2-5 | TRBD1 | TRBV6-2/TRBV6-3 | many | CASSIRDSQETQYF | TGTGCCAGCAGTATCCGGGACAGCCAAGAGACCCAGTACTTC
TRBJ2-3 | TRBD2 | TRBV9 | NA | CASSVGGLAGDTQYF | TGTGCCAGCAGCGTAGGGGGACTAGCAGGAGATACGCAGTATTTT
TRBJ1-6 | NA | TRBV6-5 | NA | CASSNYNSPLHF | TGTGCCAGCAGTAACTATAATTCACCCCTCCACTTT
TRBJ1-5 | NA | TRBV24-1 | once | CATSDPSGSQHF | TGTGCCACCAGTGATCCCTCGGGGTCCCAGCATTTT
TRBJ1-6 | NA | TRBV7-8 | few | CASSLGKTGGPLHF | TGTGCCAGCAGCTTAGGGAAGACAGGAGGGCCCCTCCACTTT
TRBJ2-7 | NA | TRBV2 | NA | CASRSTHSYEQYF | TGTGCCAGCAGATCGACTCACTCCTACGAGCAGTACTTC
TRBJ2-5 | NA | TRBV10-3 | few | CAISEYRQETQYF | TGTGCCATCAGTGAGTACAGACAAGAGACCCAGTACTTC
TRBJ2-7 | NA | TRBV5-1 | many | CASSLTESYEQYF | TGCGCCAGCAGCTTGACAGAGTCCTACGAGCAGTACTTC
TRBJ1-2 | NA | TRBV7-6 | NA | CASSQPLRNGYTF | TGTGCCAGCAGCCAACCCCTACGGAATGGCTACACCTTC
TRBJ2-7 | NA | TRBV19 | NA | CASSRKGGTYEQYF | TGTGCCAGTAGCCGAAAGGGAGGAACCTACGAGCAGTACTTC
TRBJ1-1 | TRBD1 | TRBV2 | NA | CASRPDRAKHTEAFF | TGTGCCAGCAGGCCGGACAGGGCCAAGCACACTGAAGCTTTCTTT
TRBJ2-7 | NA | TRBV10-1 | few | CASSPGQLPYEQYF | TGCGCCAGCAGTCCGGGACAACTGCCCTACGAGCAGTACTTC
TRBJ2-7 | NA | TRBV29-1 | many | CSAETGQRYEQYF | TGCAGCGCCGAGACAGGACAGAGATACGAGCAGTACTTC